Below, 3 T cell receptor beta chains from the same sample are listed, as sequenced in a study of early T cells in non-severe SARS-CoV-2 infection. TCRdb passed the 5' RACE reads through MiXCR, listing each CDR3 protein once. The profile shows about 40,000 distinct CDR3 sequences, about 23% of them singletons. This specimen consisted of whole blood, obtained at baseline. The receptors were sampled from an adult who was a healthcare worker with PCR-confirmed SARS-CoV-2 infection or an uninfected control (not recorded which).

The genes are TRBV11-2 and TRBJ2-3, with D perhaps being TRBD1 or TRBD2 (5 bases each). The germline gives CDR1 SGHAT, CDR2 FQNNGV. CDR3 length: 17 amino acids. V dropped 4 bases and J dropped 0 bases, with 17 bases sitting between them. For the CDR3, the DNA is TGTGCCAGCAGCTCGGGGACCTCACCTACTAGCACAGATACGCAGTATTTT. Its translation is CASSSGTSPTSTDTQYF.

The chain links TRBV7-6 to TRBJ2-3; no definite D call. Germline CDR1 is SGHVS and CDR2 is FNYEAQ. The CDR3 is 14 amino acids. Trimming took off 1 base at V and 2 bases at J, with 7 bases between the two ends. The CDR3 bases are TGTGCCAGCAGCTTAGGGCTCACCACAGATACGCAGTATTTT. This sequence encodes CASSLGLTTDTQYF. The full variable domain, completed using reference TRBV7-6 and TRBJ2-3, is GAGVSQSPRYKVTKRGQDVALRCDPISGHVSLYWYRQALGQGPEFLTYFNYEAQQDKSGLPNDRFSAERPEGSISTLTIQRTEQRDSAMYRCASSLGLTTDTQYFGPGTRLTVL.

The rearrangement joins TRBV9 to TRBJ2-2; 8 nucleotides line up with TRBD2. Germline V gene lookup returns CDR1 SGDLS and CDR2 YYNGEE. CDR3 length: 13 residues. V lost 6 bases and J lost 4; bases outside the gene matches: 2. CDR3 coding DNA: TGTGCCAGCACGAGCGGGGGCACCGGGGAGCTGTTTTTT. It codes for CASTSGGTGELFF.